This TCR beta chain was recovered during a study of CD8+ T cells in alopecia areata. Trimming cost V 3 bases and J 7 bases; bases outside gene matches: 8. Germline V gene sequence: CDR1 GTSNPN, CDR2 SVGIG (reference sequence). There are 13 residues in the CDR3. The treatment is: oral pan-JAK inhibitor, 5-10 mg twice daily. cDNA serving as the sequencing template came from extracted, reverse transcribed RNA. The table came from immunoSEQ multiplex PCR; TCRdb's copy has only in-frame clones and leaves some out. The table shows around 120,000 clones, with around 60% occurring only once. J is TRBJ1-1 and V is TRBV30; 7 bases match TRBD1. This TCR came from a human donor with alopecia areata. This specimen consisted of CD4+ T cells sorted from blood, obtained at week 4, from a patient treated with tofacitinib. In DNA form, the CDR3 reads TGTGCCTGGAGCCCCGGGACAGCCTATGAAGCTTTCTTT. Amino acid sequence: CAWSPGTAYEAFF.